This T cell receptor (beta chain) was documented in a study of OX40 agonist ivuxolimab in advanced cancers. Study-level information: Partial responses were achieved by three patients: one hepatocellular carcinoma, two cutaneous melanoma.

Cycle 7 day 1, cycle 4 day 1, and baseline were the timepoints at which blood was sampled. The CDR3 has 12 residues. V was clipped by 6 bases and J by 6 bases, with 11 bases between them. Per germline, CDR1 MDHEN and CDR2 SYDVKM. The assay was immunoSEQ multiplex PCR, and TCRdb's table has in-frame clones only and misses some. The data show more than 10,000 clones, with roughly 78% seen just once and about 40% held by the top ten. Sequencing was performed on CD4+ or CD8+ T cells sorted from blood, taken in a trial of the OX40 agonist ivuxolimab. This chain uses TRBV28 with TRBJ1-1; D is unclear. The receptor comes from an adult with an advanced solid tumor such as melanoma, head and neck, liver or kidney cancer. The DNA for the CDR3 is TGTGCCAGCAGCCCAGGAGGGCCTGAAGCTTTCTTT. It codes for CASSPGGPEAFF.